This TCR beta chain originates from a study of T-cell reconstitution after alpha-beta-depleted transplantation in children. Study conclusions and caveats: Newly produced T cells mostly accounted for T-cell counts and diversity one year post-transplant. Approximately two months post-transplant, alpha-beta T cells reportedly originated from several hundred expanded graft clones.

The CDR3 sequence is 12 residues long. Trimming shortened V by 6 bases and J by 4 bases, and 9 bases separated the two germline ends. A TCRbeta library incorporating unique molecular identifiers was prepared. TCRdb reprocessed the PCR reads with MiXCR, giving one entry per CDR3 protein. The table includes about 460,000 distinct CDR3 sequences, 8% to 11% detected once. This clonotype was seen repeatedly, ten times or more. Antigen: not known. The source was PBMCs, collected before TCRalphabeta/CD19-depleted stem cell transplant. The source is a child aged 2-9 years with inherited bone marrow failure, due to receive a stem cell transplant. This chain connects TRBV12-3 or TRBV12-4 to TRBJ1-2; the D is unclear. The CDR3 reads CASSPTVYGYTF. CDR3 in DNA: TGTGCCAGCAGCCCGACGGTCTATGGCTACACCTTC.